Following are 27 T cell receptor beta chains from one sample sequenced in a study of blood T cells in healthy people across ages. Then a second PCR, running roughly 7 to 12 cycles, was carried out with a sample-barcoded 5' primer and a J-beta primer mix. TCRdb re-analysed the 5' RACE reads in MiXCR, keeping a single row per CDR3 protein. Of 700,000 to 850,000 distinct CDR3 sequences detected, roughly 50% appear once; the ten largest clones hold under 50%. Sequenced input: blood. These receptor sequences come from a man aged 80 or over in good health.

V gene TRBV5-1 combines with J gene TRBJ2-1; TRBD2 aligns across 14 bases. In germline, CDR1 is SGHRS, CDR2 YFSETQ. After removal of 3 bases from V and 0 bases from J, the junction contained 8 bases not matched to a gene. The length of the CDR3 is 19 residues. CDR3 amino acids: CASSSGLAGGPSSYNEQFF. The DNA for the CDR3 is TGCGCCAGCAGCTCCGGACTAGCGGGAGGCCCGAGCTCCTACAATGAGCAGTTCTTC.

Note on this clonotype: A far larger clone lies a single base away; this is likely a read error. The chain links TRBV11-3 to TRBJ2-5; the match to TRBD2 covers 7 bases. The J call may be mistaken, given a closer DNA end match to TRBJ2-7. CDR3 length: 13 residues. Per germline, CDR1 SGHNT and CDR2 YENEEA. The CDR3 DNA follows: TGTGCCAGCAGCTTAGCGGGAGGCTGCGAGCAGTACTTC. It specifies CASSLAGGCEQYF.

The chain links TRBV12-3 or TRBV12-4 to TRBJ2-3, with a possible D match to TRBD2 (6 bases). Trimming took off 1 base at V and 14 bases at J, with 22 bases between the two ends. This CDR3 comprises 15 residues. In DNA, the CDR3 is TGTGCCAGCAGTTTAGACGGGAGTAGGAACAGAGACGCGTATTTT. This codes for CASSLDGSRNRDAYF.

The chain combines TRBV9 with TRBJ1-4; D is unresolved. This CDR3 spans 14 amino acids. The germline V gene has CDR1 SGDLS and CDR2 YYNGEE. Trimming removed 4 bases from V and 0 bases from J, with 7 bases in between. For the CDR3, the DNA is TGTGCCAGCAGCCCCGGGCCAACTAATGAAAAACTGTTTTTT. It specifies CASSPGPTNEKLFF.

This chain connects TRBV9 to TRBJ2-1, with a tentative D call TRBD1 (6 bases). CDR3 length: 16 residues. Germline V lookup: CDR1 SGDLS, CDR2 YYNGEE. Trimming removed 3 bases at V and 5 bases at J, with 18 bases between. The CDR3 region has the DNA TGTGCCAGCAGCGCCCAAACAGGGAATGTTCACAATGAGCAGTTCTTC. Its translation is CASSAQTGNVHNEQFF.

CDR3 nucleotides: TGTGCCAGCAGCAAGACTAGCGGGGTTAGCACAGATACGCAGTATTTT. Translation gives CASSKTSGVSTDTQYF. The chain combines TRBV2 with TRBJ2-3; the match to TRBD2 covers 11 bases. The CDR3 consists of 16 residues. With 6 bases clipped from V and 0 bases from J, the junction kept 5 bases outside the gene matches. Germline values: CDR1 SNHLY, CDR2 FYNNEI.

This clonotype was seen only a few times. The chain recombines TRBV7-2 with TRBJ2-3; 9 nucleotides match TRBD2. Germline trimming cut 1 base from V and 3 bases from J; bases unmatched to any gene: 14. The germline gives CDR1 SGHTA, CDR2 FQGNSA. The CDR3 has 19 residues. The CDR3 spells CASSLGWGGGRASTDTQYF. DNA of the CDR3: TGTGCCAGCAGCTTAGGGTGGGGAGGCGGGAGGGCGTCGACAGATACGCAGTATTTT. The entire variable domain, with the rest obtained from reference TRBV7-2 and TRBJ2-3, is as follows: GAGVSQSPSNKVTEKGKDVELRCDPISGHTALYWYRQSLGQGLEFLIYFQGNSAPDKSGLPSDRFSAERTGGSVSTLTIQRTQQEDSAVYLCASSLGWGGGRASTDTQYFGPGTRLTVL.

The chain recombines TRBV14 with TRBJ2-3, with D uncertain. V was cut by 4 bases and J by 8 bases, with 13 bases left in between. The CDR3 consists of 13 residues. Germline assignment: CDR1 SGHDN and CDR2 FVKESK. The CDR3 here is CASSPTLESTQYF. DNA of the CDR3: TGTGCCAGCAGCCCTACGCTCGAAAGTACGCAGTATTTT.

This clonotype was found a few times. The chain combines TRBV7-9 with TRBJ2-1; D perhaps matches TRBD2 (5 bases). V was shortened by 3 bases and J by 6 bases, with 12 bases between the two germline ends. Germline V gene data show CDR1 as SEHNR and CDR2 as FQNEAQ (reference sequence). This CDR3 has 14 residues. This CDR3 reads CASSFGGSVNEQFF. The CDR3 nucleotides are TGTGCCAGCAGCTTTGGCGGGTCGGTCAATGAGCAGTTCTTC.

The chain is built from TRBV20-1 and TRBJ2-1, with TRBD1 matching 7 bases. The CDR3 has 15 amino acids. Germline loops: CDR1 DFQATT, CDR2 SNEGSKA (reference sequence). V shed 0 bases, J shed 7 bases, and the junction held 9 bases outside the gene matches. Here the CDR3 reads CSARDRQGFFNEQFF. In DNA form, the CDR3 reads TGCAGTGCTAGAGATCGACAGGGTTTCTTTAATGAGCAGTTCTTC.

J is TRBJ2-4 and V is TRBV12-3 or TRBV12-4; a weak D match, TRBD1 (6 bases). The assigned J gene may be wrong: the sequence end matches TRBJ2-7 better. The CDR3 is made up of 16 amino acids. The CDR3 DNA follows: TGTGCCAGCAGTTACTCGACAGGCCACGATACCTACGAGCAGTACTTC. It translates to CASSYSTGHDTYEQYF.

This clonotype was counted a few times. The rearrangement links TRBV11-2 to TRBJ2-7; D could derive from TRBD1 or TRBD2 (5 bases each). V was trimmed by 1 base and J by 2 bases, leaving 18 bases between them. This CDR3 is 17 amino acids long. The V gene's germline CDR1 is SGHAT and CDR2 FQNNGV. CDR3 sequence: CASSLAAGTISTYEQYF. The DNA of the CDR3 is TGTGCCAGCAGCTTAGCGGCAGGGACCATTTCCACCTACGAGCAGTACTTC.

This chain joins TRBV12-3 or TRBV12-4 and TRBJ1-1, with 7 bases that match TRBD1. V lost 6 bases and J lost 1; bases outside the gene matches: 5. This CDR3 contains 14 residues. CDR3 loop: CASSRTGSNTEAFF. CDR3 coding DNA: TGTGCCAGCAGCCGGACAGGCTCGAACACTGAAGCTTTCTTT.

This clonotype turned up a few times. The rearrangement links TRBV7-9 to TRBJ1-6; D is unclear. The CDR3 extends over 13 amino acids. The germline gives CDR1 SEHNR, CDR2 FQNEAQ (reference sequence). Trimming left V 5 bases short and J 9 bases short, with 11 bases between. In DNA form, the CDR3 reads TGTGCCAGCAGCCCAAGGATACTTTCACCCCTCCACTTT. It translates to CASSPRILSPLHF.

This clonotype was observed a single time. This rearrangement joins TRBV9 to TRBJ2-5; D is ambiguous. The CDR3 covers 13 residues. V was trimmed by 0 bases and J by 3 bases, leaving 6 bases between them. Germline CDR1 SGDLS, CDR2 YYNGEE. CDR3 loop: CASSVEPEETQYF. CDR3 nucleotide sequence: TGTGCCAGCAGCGTAGAGCCGGAAGAGACCCAGTACTTC.

The J gene is TRBJ1-1, the V gene TRBV6-5; 7 nucleotides match TRBD1. Trimming took 0 bases from V and 3 from J; bases not matched to a gene: 4. CDR1 is MNHEY, CDR2 SVGAGI, per germline. CDR3 length equals 15 residues. CDR3 bases: TGTGCCAGCAGTTACTCAGACAGGGTGGACACTGAAGCTTTCTTT. Translating gives CASSYSDRVDTEAFF.

For this clonotype: A junction end diverges from the germline sequence, so it may reflect a read error. This chain uses TRBV28 with TRBJ2-7; no clear D. In germline, CDR1 is MDHEN, CDR2 SYDVKM. CDR3 size: 12 residues. The CDR3 nucleotides read TGTGCCAGCAGGGGGTTCTCCTACGAGCAGTACTTT. Protein: CASRGFSYEQYF.

The V and J genes are TRBV25-1 and TRBJ1-6, with D tentatively TRBD1 (6 bases). Germline CDR1 and CDR2: MGHDK and SYGVNS. The CDR3 covers 14 residues. V was trimmed by 5 bases and J by 7 bases, leaving 12 bases between them. CDR3 sequence reads: CASSPPGANSPLHF. CDR3 nucleotide sequence: TGTGCCAGCAGTCCCCCAGGGGCGAATTCACCCCTCCACTTT.

The V and J genes are TRBV6-6 and TRBJ2-7, with D perhaps being TRBD1 or TRBD2 (5 bases each). The ends were cut back, 0 bases at V and 5 bases at J, with 14 bases in the middle. Germline CDR1 is MNHNY and CDR2 is SVGAGI (reference sequence). The CDR3 runs to 15 residues. The chain's CDR3 is CASSYSWRLGDEQYF. CDR3 nucleotides: TGTGCCAGCAGTTACTCCTGGAGACTGGGGGACGAGCAGTACTTC.

The genes are TRBV6-1 and TRBJ1-1; D unresolved. Trimming removed 3 bases from V and 8 bases from J, with 13 bases in between. CDR3 length: 13 amino acids. In germline, CDR1 is MNHNS, CDR2 SASEGT. CDR3 amino acids: CASSDSGVREAFF. CDR3 nucleotides: TGTGCCAGCAGTGATAGCGGGGTTAGGGAAGCTTTCTTT.

This clonotype was recorded a few times. The rearrangement uses TRBV4-1 and TRBJ2-5; 7 nucleotides line up with TRBD2. Looked up from germline, CDR1 is MGHRA and CDR2 is YSYEKL. Trimming cost V 5 bases and J 2 bases; bases outside gene matches: 2. This CDR3 contains 13 residues. CDR3 residues: CASSWTRQETQYF. CDR3 nucleotide sequence: TGCGCCAGCAGCTGGACTAGACAAGAGACCCAGTACTTC.

The chain is built from TRBV7-6 and TRBJ1-1, with TRBD1 as a possible D gene (5 bases). V lost 7 bases and J lost 4, with 16 bases in between. CDR3 size: 14 residues. Germline assignment: CDR1 SGHVS and CDR2 FNYEAQ. CDR3 region: CASNTGRPGTEAFF. The CDR3 coding sequence is TGTGCCAGCAACACGGGGCGCCCCGGCACTGAAGCTTTCTTT.

This clonotype was found a few times. The chain employs TRBV2 and TRBJ2-7; possible D gene TRBD1, 5 bases. V was trimmed by 3 bases and J by 3 bases, leaving 15 bases between them. This CDR3 spans 15 amino acids. Germline CDR1 SNHLY, CDR2 FYNNEI. The CDR3 DNA reads TGTGCCAGCAGTGAGGGGCCACCTATGAGCTACGAGCAGTACTTC. This gives the protein CASSEGPPMSYEQYF.

The J gene is TRBJ1-6, the V gene TRBV20-1, with TRBD1 identical over 7 bases. The trim removed 6 bases at V and 3 bases at J, leaving 5 bases unmatched. Germline V CDR1 and CDR2: DFQATT, SNEGSKA (reference sequence). The CDR3 spans 14 residues. CDR3 residues: CSALRDSYNSPLHF. The DNA for the CDR3 is TGCAGTGCACTTCGGGACAGCTATAATTCACCCCTCCACTTT.

The table lists this clonotype with a few counts. The chain carries TRBV6-6 and TRBJ1-6, with D unclear. CDR1 and CDR2 from the germline V gene are MNHNY and SVGAGI (reference sequence). The V end was cut by 7 bases, the J end by 3 bases, with 16 bases between. CDR3 size: 16 residues. CDR3 sequence reads: CASKPLDGYYNSPLHF. CDR3 in DNA: TGTGCCAGCAAGCCACTGGACGGCTACTATAATTCACCCCTCCACTTT.

The chain carries TRBV5-6 and TRBJ2-7; 8 bases line up with TRBD1. The CDR3 covers 14 residues. Germline loops: CDR1 SGHDT, CDR2 YYEEEE. J lost 5 bases, V lost 4 bases, and 8 bases had no gene match. CDR3: CASSRGNRGNEQYF. The CDR3 nucleotides are TGTGCCAGCAGCCGAGGGAACAGGGGGAACGAGCAGTACTTC.

CDR3 coding DNA: TGTGCCAGCAGTTTGAGCAACAGACCCGATGAGCAGTTCTTC. Translation gives CASSLSNRPDEQFF. The chain carries TRBV27 and TRBJ2-1; no clear D gene. Germline assignment: CDR1 MNHEY and CDR2 SMNVEV (reference sequence). Deletions cut 3 bases from V and 8 bases from J, with 14 bases between. The CDR3 is 14 residues long.